What follows are 32 T cell receptor beta chains derived from one specimen sequenced in a study of shared clonotypes between healthy human individuals. Repertoires were generated with immunoSEQ multiplex PCR, while TCRdb's copy carries only in-frame clones and drops some. The table includes about 1.5 million clones, approximately 98% detected once. The sequenced sample consisted of naive CD4+ T cells sorted from blood. Subset defined: CD45RA+ positively selected. The receptors stem from a man aged 25 to 40 in good health.

This clone is a singleton in its sample. The chain links TRBV27 to TRBJ2-2, with D possibly TRBD2 on 5 matching bases. The CDR3 extends over 15 amino acids. Germline V gene lookup returns CDR1 MNHEY and CDR2 SMNVEV (reference sequence). V lost 4 bases and J 5 bases, leaving 14 bases between the germline ends. The CDR3 sequence: CASSSWGAGTGELFF. CDR3 DNA sequence: TGTGCCAGCAGTTCGTGGGGAGCTGGGACCGGGGAGCTGTTTTTT.

The rearrangement joins TRBV9 to TRBJ2-5; 8 bases agree with TRBD2. V was pared by 0 bases and J by 3 bases, with 10 bases of the junction left unmatched. From germline, CDR1 is SGDLS and CDR2 YYNGEE. The CDR3 is 17 amino acids. For the CDR3, the DNA is TGTGCCAGCAGCGTAGCCCCGGGGGGGCGGACTAAAGAGACCCAGTACTTC. Translated: CASSVAPGGRTKETQYF.

The chain has TRBV19 and TRBJ1-5; unclear D gene. This CDR3 is built from 17 residues. From germline, CDR1 is LNHDA and CDR2 SQIVND (reference sequence). Trimming pared 6 bases from V and 6 bases from J, leaving 24 bases between. CDR3 amino acids: CASSYQLTLRAAQPQHF. CDR3 nucleotides: TGTGCCAGTAGCTACCAACTAACCCTACGAGCAGCTCAGCCCCAGCATTTT.

J is TRBJ1-2 and V is TRBV6-5, with a tentative D call TRBD1 (5 bases). V was clipped by 7 bases and J by 6 bases, with 18 bases between them. This CDR3 region has 14 residues. Germline CDR1 and CDR2: MNHEY and SVGAGI. The CDR3 region has the DNA TGTGCCAGCACTCGGTCGGGGGAAAATAATGGCTACACCTTC. Its translation is CASTRSGENNGYTF.

This chain connects TRBV20-1 to TRBJ1-2, with D unclear. V lost 0 bases, J lost 5 bases, and 4 bases lay in between. This CDR3 comprises 11 residues. Germline V gives CDR1 DFQATT, CDR2 SNEGSKA (reference sequence). CDR3 sequence: CSAREKYGYTF. The DNA of the CDR3 is TGCAGTGCTAGAGAGAAATATGGCTACACCTTC.

This sequence joins TRBV7-9 and TRBJ2-7; the D is unclear. V lost 3 bases and J lost 4, with 16 bases in between. The CDR3 loop spans 15 amino acids. Looked up from germline, CDR1 is SEHNR and CDR2 is FQNEAQ (reference sequence). The CDR3 coding sequence is TGTGCCAGCAGCTTTGGTAATTACCTTGATTACGAGCAGTACTTC. This codes for CASSFGNYLDYEQYF.

In DNA, the CDR3 is TGTGCCAGCAGTTACTCAGGAGTGACTAGCACAGATACGCAGTATTTT. It codes for CASSYSGVTSTDTQYF. The chain joins TRBV6-5 to TRBJ2-3; D gene unclear. Trimming cost V 0 bases and J 0 bases, with 10 bases left between them. Germline CDR1 MNHEY, CDR2 SVGAGI. The CDR3 runs 16 residues.

This clone appeared once. The gene calls are TRBV15 and TRBJ2-4; TRBD2 is a possible D gene (6 bases). Trimming stripped 8 bases from V and 2 bases from J, with 19 bases between. The CDR3 runs to 16 residues. Germline V gene data show CDR1 as LNHNV and CDR2 as YYDKDF (reference sequence). CDR3 nucleotides: TGTGCCACCTCAGATGTAGCAGGGAGGACCAAAAACATTCAGTACTTC. Protein sequence: CATSDVAGRTKNIQYF.

The chain couples TRBV11-2 to TRBJ2-3; TRBD1 matches at 9 bases. Trimming cost V 4 bases and J 3 bases; bases outside gene matches: 2. The germline CDR1 and CDR2 sequences are SGHAT and FQNNGV. CDR3 length: 14 amino acids. CDR3 bases: TGTGCCAGCAGCTCGGGACAGGGTACAGATACGCAGTATTTT. Its translation: CASSSGQGTDTQYF.

This clone has just one count. The V call is TRBV6-4, the J call TRBJ2-7; D is unclear. Trimming cost V 6 bases and J 6 bases, with 15 bases left between them. Germline V CDR1 and CDR2: MRHNA, SNTAGT. CDR3 length: 13 amino acids. In DNA form, the CDR3 reads TGTGCCAGCAGCGCCCTATCAGGAGCCGAGCAGTACTTC. It translates to CASSALSGAEQYF.

The J gene is TRBJ2-7, the V gene TRBV28; 9 bases line up with TRBD1. V lost 7 bases to trimming and J lost 0 bases; unmatched junction nucleotides: 7. This CDR3 contains 15 residues. In germline, CDR1 is MDHEN, CDR2 SYDVKM. CDR3 DNA sequence: TGTGCCAGCACTACGGGACAGGGTTACTCCTACGAGCAGTACTTC. This gives the protein CASTTGQGYSYEQYF.

The chain joins TRBV6-9 to TRBJ1-5; 10 bases agree with TRBD1. CDR3 length equals 18 residues. The ends lost 7 bases at V and 4 bases at J; junction bases unmatched: 16. In germline, CDR1 is MNHGY, CDR2 SVAAGI. This chain's CDR3 is CASNQTGGSRYGNQPQHF. The CDR3 nucleotides are TGTGCCAGCAACCAGACAGGGGGCTCGCGTTATGGTAATCAGCCCCAGCATTTT.

The J gene is TRBJ2-7, the V gene TRBV5-1; 9 bases fit TRBD2. CDR1 and CDR2 from the germline V gene are SGHRS and YFSETQ. After removal of 6 bases from V and 6 bases from J, the junction contained 10 bases not matched to a gene. The CDR3 loop spans 14 amino acids. CDR3 sequence (DNA): TGCGCCAGCACTCCGGGACTAGCTCTGAGCGAGCAGTACTTC. Amino acid sequence: CASTPGLALSEQYF. Full variable domain (remainder filled in from reference TRBV5-1 and TRBJ2-7): KAGVTQTPRYLIKTRGQQVTLSCSPISGHRSVSWYQQTPGQGLQFLFEYFSETQRNKGNFPGRFSGRQFSNSRSEMNVSTLELGDSALYLCASTPGLALSEQYFGPGTRLTVT.

A remark on this clone: Other nucleotide sequences in the sample specify the same CDR3. The chain uses TRBV7-2 and TRBJ2-5; D gene uncertain. Looked up from germline, CDR1 is SGHTA and CDR2 is FQGNSA. V was clipped by 3 bases and J by 4 bases, with 6 bases between them. CDR3 length: 12 amino acids. CDR3 amino acids: CASSLGVETQYF. CDR3 DNA sequence: TGTGCCAGCAGCTTGGGTGTAGAGACCCAGTACTTC.

In nucleotides, the CDR3 is TGTGCCAGCAGCCCCCGCCCCCTACATATAGGTTCGAATGAGCAGTTCTTC. Translation: CASSPRPLHIGSNEQFF. V gene TRBV7-2 combines with J gene TRBJ2-1; D gene uncertain. The CDR3 sequence is 17 residues long. V was trimmed by 5 bases and J by 7 bases, leaving 24 bases between them. Germline CDR1 reads SGHTA; CDR2 reads FQGNSA. Supplemented by reference TRBV7-2 and TRBJ2-1, the full variable domain reads GAGVSQSPSNKVTEKGKDVELRCDPISGHTALYWYRQSLGQGLEFLIYFQGNSAPDKSGLPSDRFSAERTGGSVSTLTIQRTQQEDSAVYLCASSPRPLHIGSNEQFFGPGTRLTVL.

The chain joins TRBV23-1 to TRBJ2-1, with D tentatively TRBD1 or TRBD2 (5 bases each). TRBV23-1 carries the ORF label, with uncertain function. V was trimmed by 3 bases and J by 5 bases, leaving 26 bases between them. The CDR3 totals 19 residues. The CDR3 nucleotides are TGCGCCAGCAGTCATGAGGGCGTTCGGGGAACTGGGACCAACAATGAGCAGTTCTTC. Translating it yields CASSHEGVRGTGTNNEQFF.

The chain recombines TRBV18 with TRBJ2-1; possibly TRBD1 for D (5 bases). The CDR3 runs 18 residues. Trimming took off 3 bases at V and 0 bases at J, with 18 bases between the two ends. Germline V CDR1 and CDR2: KGHSH, LQKENI. CDR3 amino acids: CASSPLPGRAGSYNEQFF. CDR3 sequence (DNA): TGTGCCAGCTCACCTCTCCCTGGCAGGGCCGGCTCCTACAATGAGCAGTTCTTC. Full variable domain (rest looked up from reference TRBV18 and TRBJ2-1): NAGVMQNPRHLVRRRGQEARLRCSPMKGHSHVYWYRQLPEEGLKFMVYLQKENIIDESGMPKERFSAEFPKEGPSILRIQQVVRGDSAAYFCASSPLPGRAGSYNEQFFGPGTRLTVL.

The rearrangement links TRBV7-6 to TRBJ1-2; D gene uncertain. The ends were cut back, 3 bases at V and 0 bases at J, with 20 bases in the middle. CDR1 SGHVS and CDR2 FNYEAQ come from the germline V gene. This CDR3 spans 18 amino acids. The CDR3 sequence is CASSLFPAGNEANYGYTF. CDR3 coding DNA: TGTGCCAGCAGCTTGTTCCCTGCGGGTAATGAGGCTAACTATGGCTACACCTTC.

A note on this clone: This same CDR3 is encoded by further DNA sequences in the sample. The chain couples TRBV7-9 to TRBJ2-2; D is unresolved. This CDR3 contains 12 residues. CDR1 is SEHNR, CDR2 FQNEAQ, per germline (reference sequence). Deletions cut 2 bases from V and 6 bases from J, with 4 bases between. CDR3 sequence (DNA): TGTGCCAGCAGCTTATTGGCCGGGGAGCTGTTTTTT. Its translation: CASSLLAGELFF.

The gene calls are TRBV13 and TRBJ2-5; D is unresolved. Germline-derived CDR1 and CDR2 are PRHDT and FYEKMQ (reference sequence). Trimming took 5 bases from V and 5 from J, leaving 12 bases between them. The length of the CDR3 is 13 residues. The CDR3 DNA follows: TGTGCCAGCAGCCCCCGGCGTGGGGAGACCCAGTACTTC. This gives the protein CASSPRRGETQYF.

The genes are TRBV9 and TRBJ2-1, with a weak D call TRBD2 (6 bases). Trimming shortened V by 4 bases and J by 0 bases, and 14 bases separated the two germline ends. Germline CDR1 SGDLS, CDR2 YYNGEE. The CDR3 contains 16 residues. The CDR3 region has the DNA TGTGCCAGCAGCTTCGAGCGGGCTCTCTCCTACAATGAGCAGTTCTTC. Amino acid sequence: CASSFERALSYNEQFF.

The chain couples TRBV5-5 to TRBJ1-2; maybe TRBD1 (5 bases). CDR1 and CDR2 (germline): SGHKS, YYEKEE (reference sequence). CDR3 length: 14 amino acids. Trimming shortened V by 0 bases and J by 3 bases, and 9 bases separated the two germline ends. CDR3 in amino acids: CASSLVGVDYGYTF. DNA of the CDR3: TGTGCCAGCAGCTTGGTAGGGGTGGACTATGGCTACACCTTC.

The J gene is TRBJ1-4, the V gene TRBV6-5; D unclear. The CDR3 loop spans 13 amino acids. The ends were cut back, 10 bases at V and 8 bases at J, with 17 bases in the middle. Germline CDR1 reads MNHEY; CDR2 reads SVGAGI. The CDR3 nucleotides read TGTGCCACCAAGACCCCCCAGACGGAAAAACTGTTTTTT. Protein product: CATKTPQTEKLFF.

V is TRBV6-1 and J is TRBJ2-5; D is unresolved. Trimming shortened V by 4 bases and J by 7 bases, and 16 bases separated the two germline ends. Germline loops: CDR1 MNHNS, CDR2 SASEGT. There are 14 residues in the CDR3. The CDR3 spells CASSVKALSATQYF. The CDR3 DNA reads as TGTGCCAGCAGTGTCAAAGCGCTGAGTGCGACCCAGTACTTC.

The chain recombines TRBV30 with TRBJ1-5; a possible D gene is TRBD1 (6 bases). Germline V gene sequence: CDR1 GTSNPN, CDR2 SVGIG (reference sequence). The V gene lost 4 bases and the J gene lost 9 bases, with 19 bases spanning the gap. This CDR3 is 14 amino acids long. The CDR3 nucleotides read TGTGCCTGGATCAACTCTTTGGGAGGGGGGCCCCAGCATTTT. This codes for CAWINSLGGGPQHF. The complete variable domain, with remaining parts taken from reference TRBV30 and TRBJ1-5, reads SQTIHQWPATLVQPVGSPLSLECTVEGTSNPNLYWYRQAAGRGLQLLFYSVGIGQISSEVPQNLSASRPQDRQFILSSKKLLLSDSGFYLCAWINSLGGGPQHFGDGTRLSIL.

The chain uses TRBV28 and TRBJ2-7, with TRBD2 identical over 13 bases. The CDR3 extends over 13 amino acids. From germline, CDR1 is MDHEN and CDR2 SYDVKM. V lost 10 bases, J lost 5 bases, and 5 bases stayed unmatched. For the CDR3, the DNA is TGTGCCACCTGGACTAGCGGGAGCAACGAGCAGTACTTC. The encoded protein is CATWTSGSNEQYF.

On this clone: Other DNA sequences in this specimen translate into the identical CDR3. This CDR3 is CASSLVPQETQYF. The CDR3 bases are TGCGCCAGCAGCTTGGTTCCTCAAGAGACCCAGTACTTC. The V call is TRBV5-1, the J call TRBJ2-5; D gene unclear. Germline-derived CDR1 and CDR2 are SGHRS and YFSETQ. Deletions cut 0 bases from V and 2 bases from J, with 5 bases between. The CDR3 runs 13 residues.

The V call is TRBV5-1, the J call TRBJ2-7, with TRBD2 matching 14 bases. With V trimmed by 3 bases and J by 2 bases, 7 bases remained unmatched. Germline V lookup: CDR1 SGHRS, CDR2 YFSETQ. CDR3 length equals 17 residues. CDR3: CASSWGLAGVSAYEQYF. CDR3 nucleotide sequence: TGCGCCAGCAGCTGGGGACTAGCGGGAGTTTCCGCCTACGAGCAGTACTTC.

The genes are TRBV10-2 and TRBJ2-5; a weak D match, TRBD2 (6 bases). Trimming stripped 3 bases from V and 2 bases from J, with 22 bases between. CDR3 size: 18 residues. Germline V lookup: CDR1 WSHSY, CDR2 SAAADI. CDR3 amino acids: CASSESRWDGGHQETQYF. In nucleotides, the CDR3 is TGCGCCAGCAGTGAAAGTCGTTGGGATGGAGGGCATCAAGAGACCCAGTACTTC.

The chain has TRBV18 and TRBJ1-4; D not certain. V was pared by 3 bases and J by 8 bases, with 4 bases between. The CDR3 is made up of 11 amino acids. CDR1 is KGHSH and CDR2 is LQKENI in the germline V gene. The CDR3 nucleotides are TGTGCCAGCTCACCGGAGGAAAAACTGTTTTTT. It encodes CASSPEEKLFF.

The chain uses TRBV7-9 and TRBJ2-3; a possible D gene is TRBD1 (6 bases). With 8 bases removed from V and 1 base from J, the gap between germline ends came to 19 bases. Looked up from germline, CDR1 is SEHNR and CDR2 is FQNEAQ (reference sequence). This CDR3 is built from 16 residues. This chain's CDR3 is CASFPGWGPGTDTQYF. The CDR3 bases are TGTGCCAGCTTCCCCGGTTGGGGGCCGGGCACAGATACGCAGTATTTT.

The chain links TRBV5-1 to TRBJ2-3, with D perhaps matching TRBD1 or TRBD2 (5 bases each). The V end lost 0 bases, the J end lost 4 bases, and 9 bases lay between the germline ends. Looked up from germline, CDR1 is SGHRS and CDR2 is YFSETQ. The CDR3 contains 14 residues. The CDR3 DNA reads TGCGCCAGCAGCTTGGGTGGGGGTGCAGATACGCAGTATTTT. Amino acids: CASSLGGGADTQYF.